The source of this T cell receptor (beta chain) is a study of T cells after yellow fever vaccination. Study-level background: Fractions of limited cellularity were prepared by means of SMART-Seq v4 Ultra Low Input.

Conversion of TCR transcripts into cDNA relied on 5'RACE template switching, which added a universal primer site and UMIs. TCRdb ran MiXCR on the 5' RACE reads and lists one entry per CDR3 protein. The sample lists more than 200,000 distinct CDR3 sequences, approximately 3.8% occurring once. In germline, CDR1 is SQVTM, CDR2 ANQGSEA. This CDR3 has 14 residues. The ends were cut back, 3 bases at V and 3 bases at J, with 14 bases in the middle. The study's findings and limits: Booster samples showed a return of most primary-vaccination clones (approximately 96% CD4, approximately 88% CD8). Peaking on day 5 versus 15, the secondary response was faster but weaker.

This clonotype has a handful of counts. Its antigen is undetermined. The sequence came from a man between 18 and 29 years old who received the YFV17D yellow fever vaccine. This sequence joins TRBV29-1 and TRBJ1-2, with D perhaps matching TRBD1 (5 bases). Sequenced here: PBMCs, sampled 15 days after the yellow fever booster vaccination. The CDR3 coding sequence is TGCAGCGTTGAGCAGGAGGGGCAAGACTATGGCTACACCTTC. It specifies CSVEQEGQDYGYTF.